This TCR beta chain came from a study of tumor-infiltrating lymphocytes in oesophageal squamous cell carcinoma. MiXCR, run by TCRdb on the PCR reads, gives a single entry per CDR3 protein. The sample yields just under 20,000 distinct CDR3 sequences, under 50% seen once. The CDR3 contains 14 residues. CDR1 and CDR2 (germline): SGHRS, YFSETQ. V lost 4 bases and J lost 7, with 14 bases in between. This clonotype was seen at least ten times. The J gene is TRBJ2-2, the V gene TRBV5-1, with a possible D match to TRBD1 (5 bases). Source material: normal esophageal tissue next to the tumor. The clonotype was recovered from a male donor with esophageal squamous cell carcinoma. The CDR3 DNA sequence: TGCGCCAGCAGCACAACCCAGGGAATCGGGGAGCTGTTTTTT. Its translation is CASSTTQGIGELFF.